Each of the 29 T cell receptor beta chains below was sequenced from the same sample in a study of cytomegalovirus exposure and HLA in healthy donors. PCR amplification relied on 60 Vbeta primers (plus 13 Jbeta primers). Here immunoSEQ multiplex PCR was the method, and the copy in TCRdb shows in-frame clones only, minus some. The table has roughly 180,000 clones, around 80% seen once; the top ten hold 4.8%. The sample was PBMCs. Receptors were obtained from a young man in good health and CMV-seronegative.

The chain links TRBV28 to TRBJ1-1; D is undetermined. V lost 5 bases to trimming and J lost 3 bases, with 16 bases between them. The CDR3 runs 15 residues. Germline V CDR1 and CDR2: MDHEN, SYDVKM. The CDR3: CASSPHGERYTEAFF. For the CDR3, the DNA is TGTGCCAGCAGTCCGCACGGGGAGCGGTACACTGAAGCTTTCTTT.

This chain connects TRBV11-2 to TRBJ1-6; D is undetermined. Deletions cut 5 bases from V and 5 bases from J, with 10 bases between. Germline CDR1 reads SGHAT; CDR2 reads FQNNGV. CDR3 length: 14 amino acids. The CDR3 bases are TGTGCCAGCAGCCGCGGTTTGGATAATTCACCCCTCCACTTT. This gives the protein CASSRGLDNSPLHF.

This chain joins TRBV7-2 and TRBJ2-1; the D is unclear. Germline loops: CDR1 SGHTA, CDR2 FQGNSA. V was trimmed by 2 bases and J by 0 bases, leaving 8 bases between them. The CDR3 runs 15 residues. Here the CDR3 reads CASSLTPSSYNEQFF. The CDR3 coding sequence is TGTGCCAGCAGCTTAACCCCTAGCTCCTACAATGAGCAGTTCTTC.

The chain has TRBV30 and TRBJ1-4; a possible D gene is TRBD1 (6 bases). The ends were cut back, 2 bases at V and 8 bases at J, with 18 bases in the middle. From germline, CDR1 is GTSNPN and CDR2 SVGIG (reference sequence). The CDR3 is 15 amino acids. The CDR3 loop reads CAWSLGGGTGEKLFF. In nucleotides, the CDR3 is TGTGCCTGGAGTCTAGGGGGAGGGACTGGCGAAAAACTGTTTTTT.

The chain uses TRBV2 and TRBJ1-1; no firm D call. Trimming stripped 4 bases from V and 11 bases from J, with 8 bases between. The germline V gene has CDR1 SNHLY and CDR2 FYNNEI. This CDR3 has 10 amino acids. CDR3 sequence: CASSGGGAFF. The CDR3 coding sequence is TGTGCCAGCAGTGGAGGAGGGGCTTTCTTT.

This rearrangement joins TRBV5-1 to TRBJ2-3, with 9 bases fitting TRBD2. Germline values: CDR1 SGHRS, CDR2 YFSETQ. The J segment lost 4 bases and the V segment lost 0 bases, leaving 12 bases of the junction unmatched. There are 18 residues in the CDR3. CDR3 region: CASSLVLRTSDRADTQYF. The CDR3 nucleotides read TGCGCCAGCAGCTTGGTTCTCCGGACTAGCGACAGGGCAGATACGCAGTATTTT. Based on the CDR3 plus reference TRBV5-1 and TRBJ2-3, the full variable domain is KAGVTQTPRYLIKTRGQQVTLSCSPISGHRSVSWYQQTPGQGLQFLFEYFSETQRNKGNFPGRFSGRQFSNSRSEMNVSTLELGDSALYLCASSLVLRTSDRADTQYFGPGTRLTVL.

The chain joins TRBV21-1 to TRBJ1-1; TRBD1, the table's D call, was not compared with the DNA. TRBV21-1 is termed a pseudogene. This CDR3 has 13 residues. As DNA, the CDR3 is TGTGCCAGCAGCAAACAACAGAACACTGAAGCTTTCTTT. Protein: CASSKQQNTEAFF.

The chain joins TRBV19 to TRBJ1-1; D uncertain. Germline CDR1 reads LNHDA; CDR2 reads SQIVND (reference sequence). The CDR3 loop spans 16 amino acids. The V and J ends lost 6 bases and 9 bases respectively, with 26 bases between them. The DNA of the CDR3 is TGTGCCAGTAGCCTTGCCCGACTGGATGCCACCAGCAAAGCTTTCTTT. The encoded protein is CASSLARLDATSKAFF.

This clone came up once. The rearrangement joins TRBV14 to TRBJ1-1; D not resolved. The CDR3 runs to 15 residues. From germline, CDR1 is SGHDN and CDR2 FVKESK. The ends were cut back, 3 bases at V and 4 bases at J, with 15 bases in the middle. The CDR3 loop is CASSQGSEGPTEAFF. The CDR3 nucleotides are TGTGCCAGCAGCCAGGGGAGTGAGGGTCCCACTGAAGCTTTCTTT.

The V gene is TRBV5-1, the J gene TRBJ2-7, with TRBD2 matching 9 bases. The V and J ends lost 5 bases and 1 base, in that order; junction bases with no gene match: 4. Germline values: CDR1 SGHRS, CDR2 YFSETQ. The CDR3 spans 14 residues. The CDR3 here is CASRRTSESYEQYF. The CDR3 DNA is TGCGCCAGCAGGCGGACTAGCGAATCCTACGAGCAGTACTTC.

This chain joins TRBV27 and TRBJ2-5; D is ambiguous. V was trimmed by 2 bases and J by 2 bases, leaving 12 bases between them. The CDR3 sequence is 15 residues long. Looked up from germline, CDR1 is MNHEY and CDR2 is SMNVEV (reference sequence). The CDR3 sequence: CASSLRGARQETQYF. CDR3 DNA: TGTGCCAGCAGTTTAAGAGGTGCTAGACAAGAGACCCAGTACTTC.

V usage is TRBV10-3 and J usage is TRBJ2-5; possible D gene TRBD2, 6 bases. The V end lost 0 bases, the J end lost 6 bases, and 17 bases lay between the germline ends. Germline CDR1 ENHRY, CDR2 SYGVKD. The CDR3 sequence is 16 residues long. CDR3 protein: CAISESWDSTSKTQYF. CDR3 nucleotides: TGTGCCATCAGTGAGTCCTGGGACTCCACTTCCAAGACCCAGTACTTC.

The rearrangement joins TRBV5-1 to TRBJ1-1; possible D gene TRBD1, 6 bases. Germline CDR1 reads SGHRS; CDR2 reads YFSETQ. CDR3 length: 16 residues. Trimming took 4 bases from V and 1 from J, leaving 17 bases between them. CDR3 protein: CASSPDRPFGNTEAFF. The DNA for the CDR3 is TGCGCCAGCAGCCCCGACAGGCCCTTTGGGAACACTGAAGCTTTCTTT. The whole variable domain, filled in from reference TRBV5-1 and TRBJ1-1, reads KAGVTQTPRYLIKTRGQQVTLSCSPISGHRSVSWYQQTPGQGLQFLFEYFSETQRNKGNFPGRFSGRQFSNSRSEMNVSTLELGDSALYLCASSPDRPFGNTEAFFGQGTRLTVV.

The rearrangement links TRBV7-8 to TRBJ2-7; no definite D call. Trimming left V 1 base short and J 5 bases short, with 18 bases between. The CDR3 length is 16 residues. CDR1 is SGHVS and CDR2 is FQNEAQ in the germline V gene. The CDR3 is CASSLDWAEDTHEQYF. The CDR3 nucleotides are TGTGCCAGCAGCTTAGATTGGGCAGAAGACACCCACGAGCAGTACTTC.

The table lists this clone with a few counts. V usage is TRBV2 and J usage is TRBJ2-7; D is ambiguous. This CDR3 contains 12 residues. Germline loops: CDR1 SNHLY, CDR2 FYNNEI. Trimming shortened V by 7 bases and J by 6 bases, and 13 bases separated the two germline ends. The CDR3 protein is CASKLITREQYF. DNA for the CDR3: TGTGCCAGCAAACTGATCACGCGCGAGCAGTACTTC.

The chain combines TRBV28 with TRBJ2-5, with TRBD2 as a possible D gene (5 bases). Germline-derived CDR1 and CDR2 are MDHEN and SYDVKM. The CDR3 sequence is 15 residues long. V lost 7 bases and J lost 2, with 17 bases in between. Here the CDR3 DNA reads TGTGCCAGCAAAACCGGACTGATTATACAAGAGACCCAGTACTTC. Protein: CASKTGLIIQETQYF.

The sample holds a few counts of this clone. The V call is TRBV27, the J call TRBJ2-4; maybe TRBD2 (6 bases). V lost 4 bases and J lost 5, with 24 bases in between. CDR3 size: 18 residues. Germline V lookup: CDR1 MNHEY, CDR2 SMNVEV (reference sequence). CDR3 region: CASSYPPGLRDAQNIQYF. The CDR3 DNA reads as TGTGCCAGCAGTTACCCCCCGGGACTCAGGGACGCCCAAAACATTCAGTACTTC.

V and J are TRBV10-3 and TRBJ1-3, with 7 nucleotides matching TRBD1. Germline V gene data show CDR1 as ENHRY and CDR2 as SYGVKD. V shed 2 bases and J 4 bases; nucleotides not matched to a gene: 8. The CDR3 is made up of 16 amino acids. In nucleotides, the CDR3 is TGTGCCATCAGTGAGGAAGACAGGGCGCCCGGAAACACCATATATTTT. Translated, it gives CAISEEDRAPGNTIYF.

The rearrangement joins TRBV18 to TRBJ1-1; possible D gene TRBD1, 5 bases. Germline V gene lookup returns CDR1 KGHSH and CDR2 LQKENI. V was clipped by 4 bases and J by 10 bases, with 19 bases between them. CDR3 length: 14 residues. In nucleotides, the CDR3 is TGTGCCAGCTCACGGGATGGGGGGGTATCTGGAGCTTTCTTT. Translation: CASSRDGGVSGAFF.

The rearrangement uses TRBV15 and TRBJ1-5; no clear D. The germline V gene encodes CDR1 LNHNV and CDR2 YYDKDF (reference sequence). The CDR3 has 14 residues. The germline V and J ends were trimmed by 3 bases and 3 bases, with 9 bases remaining between them. The DNA for the CDR3 is TGTGCCACCAGCAGCCTCGACACCAATCAGCCCCAGCATTTT. Translated: CATSSLDTNQPQHF.

This chain links TRBV19 with TRBJ1-1, with D perhaps matching TRBD1 (5 bases). Trimming removed 3 bases from V and 4 bases from J, with 12 bases in between. The CDR3 extends over 14 amino acids. Germline assignment: CDR1 LNHDA and CDR2 SQIVND (reference sequence). The CDR3 region is CASSIPGFGTEAFF. The CDR3 DNA follows: TGTGCCAGTAGTATCCCAGGGTTTGGCACTGAAGCTTTCTTT.

The chain uses TRBV18 and TRBJ2-5, with D possibly matching TRBD1 (5 bases). The CDR3 is 14 residues long. The V gene lost 7 bases and the J gene lost 5 bases, with 17 bases spanning the gap. Looked up from germline, CDR1 is KGHSH and CDR2 is LQKENI. CDR3 region: CASLSKDRPETQYF. The CDR3 bases are TGTGCCAGCTTAAGTAAAGACAGACCGGAGACCCAGTACTTC.

The chain joins TRBV29-1 to TRBJ2-7; possibly TRBD1 for D (5 bases). In germline, CDR1 is SQVTM, CDR2 ANQGSEA. The CDR3 is 12 amino acids. The V end was cut by 4 bases, the J end by 2 bases, with 9 bases between. This CDR3 reads CSVGDSAYEQYF. The CDR3 coding sequence is TGCAGCGTTGGCGACAGCGCCTACGAGCAGTACTTC.

V gene TRBV9 combines with J gene TRBJ2-7; 7 nucleotides match TRBD1. Germline CDR1 reads SGDLS; CDR2 reads YYNGEE. This CDR3 region has 17 residues. J gave up 4 bases and V 0 bases, and 13 bases lay outside the gene matches. Written as DNA, the CDR3 is TGTGCCAGCAGCGTAGGGTTAAGGGGCAGGGGGTCTTACGAGCAGTACTTC. Translation gives CASSVGLRGRGSYEQYF.

This clone appeared once. CDR3 region: CASSSVGSGEQYF. CDR3 DNA sequence: TGTGCCAGCAGCTCCGTGGGGTCGGGGGAGCAGTACTTC. The chain couples TRBV7-8 to TRBJ2-7, with D possibly being TRBD2 (5 bases). Germline-derived CDR1 and CDR2 are SGHVS and FQNEAQ. The ends were cut back, 4 bases at V and 7 bases at J, with 14 bases in the middle. CDR3 length equals 13 residues.

The chain uses TRBV10-1 and TRBJ1-1, with 7 bases matching TRBD1. The CDR3 extends over 13 amino acids. Germline loops: CDR1 WNHNN, CDR2 SYGVQD (reference sequence). V lost 3 bases, J lost 7 bases, and 5 bases stayed unmatched. CDR3 sequence: CASSEQGKNEAFF. CDR3 sequence (DNA): TGCGCCAGCAGTGAACAGGGGAAGAATGAAGCTTTCTTT.

On this clone itself: Other DNA sequences in the sample encode the same CDR3. This chain joins TRBV29-1 and TRBJ2-7; 7 bases fit TRBD2. CDR3 size: 13 residues. After removal of 4 bases from V and 4 bases from J, the junction contained 7 bases not matched to a gene. CDR1 and CDR2 from the germline V gene are SQVTM and ANQGSEA. The CDR3 protein is CSVGLAASYEQYF. In nucleotides, the CDR3 is TGCAGCGTTGGTCTAGCGGCATCTTACGAGCAGTACTTC.

This clone was observed a single time. The rearrangement joins TRBV11-2 to TRBJ2-2, with 13 nucleotides matching TRBD2. Trimming removed 6 bases from V and 7 bases from J; junction bases left unmatched: 5. Germline CDR1 and CDR2: SGHAT and FQNNGV. This CDR3 contains 15 residues. The CDR3 coding sequence is TGTGCCAGCAGTTTCGGGACTAGCGGGAACGGGGAGCTGTTTTTT. It encodes CASSFGTSGNGELFF.

V and J are TRBV4-1 and TRBJ2-7, with 7 bases that match TRBD2. The CDR3 totals 15 residues. V was clipped by 2 bases and J by 4 bases; unmatched bases: 8. The germline V gene has CDR1 MGHRA and CDR2 YSYEKL. The CDR3 DNA reads as TGCGCCAGCAGCCAAATGAGCGGGACTTGGTACGAGCAGTACTTC. Its protein is CASSQMSGTWYEQYF.